The 32 T cell receptor beta chains presented below share a single source sample, sequenced in a study of radiation and T cells in renal cell carcinoma. Time point described: blood 2 weeks post-SBRT. Stated treatment: 15 Gy SBRT to primary tumor, nephrectomy 4 weeks later. Data came from immunoSEQ multiplex PCR; TCRdb stores just in-frame clones and leaves some out. The sample consists of more than 100,000 clones, around 90% of them appearing once. Sample: blood, taken from a patient whose treatment included radiotherapy and nephrectomy. These receptors were taken from a woman between 65 and 79 years old with renal cell carcinoma.

The genes are TRBV7-2 and TRBJ2-7; D uncertain. Per germline, CDR1 SGHTA and CDR2 FQGNSA. The CDR3 contains 12 residues. The V end lost 5 bases, the J end lost 0 bases, and 5 bases lay between the germline ends. The CDR3 bases are TGTGCCAGCAGCGTCCTCTCCTACGAGCAGTACTTC. Its translation is CASSVLSYEQYF. Combining the CDR3 with reference TRBV7-2 and TRBJ2-7 gives the whole variable domain GAGVSQSPSNKVTEKGKDVELRCDPISGHTALYWYRQSLGQGLEFLIYFQGNSAPDKSGLPSDRFSAERTGGSVSTLTIQRTQQEDSAVYLCASSVLSYEQYFGPGTRLTVT.

The chain recombines TRBV5-1 with TRBJ1-4; 8 nucleotides agree with TRBD1. CDR1 and CDR2 from the germline V gene are SGHRS and YFSETQ. The ends lost 4 bases at V and 7 bases at J; junction bases unmatched: 6. The CDR3 loop spans 14 amino acids. This CDR3 reads CASSQDREGEKLFF. DNA of the CDR3: TGCGCCAGCAGCCAGGACAGGGAGGGTGAAAAACTGTTTTTT.

The chain links TRBV28 to TRBJ1-5; D is possibly TRBD1 (5 bases). V was shortened by 5 bases and J by 6 bases, with 20 bases between the two germline ends. CDR1 and CDR2 (germline): MDHEN, SYDVKM. CDR3 length: 16 amino acids. CDR3 coding DNA: TGTGCCAGCAGTCCGCACATGACTCAGGGTACTCAGCCCCAGCATTTT. Protein: CASSPHMTQGTQPQHF.

The gene calls are TRBV2 and TRBJ2-2; no firm D call. Germline V gene sequence: CDR1 SNHLY, CDR2 FYNNEI. V shed 2 bases and J shed 4 bases, with 11 bases lying between them. The CDR3 length is 15 residues. Here the CDR3 DNA reads TGTGCCAGCAGTGAAAGTGCCTGGGGCACCGGGGAGCTGTTTTTT. This translates into CASSESAWGTGELFF.

The V and J genes are TRBV2 and TRBJ2-7; TRBD1 matches at 8 bases. Per the germline V gene, CDR1 is SNHLY and CDR2 is FYNNEI. The V gene end was trimmed by 6 bases and the J gene end by 3 bases; junction bases not matched to a gene: 1. The CDR3 runs 12 residues. CDR3 sequence reads: CASRGQVYEQYF. The DNA of the CDR3 is TGTGCCAGCAGGGGACAGGTCTACGAGCAGTACTTC.

This chain joins TRBV15 and TRBJ2-2; D is unclear. The CDR3 extends over 14 amino acids. Germline lookup yields CDR1 LNHNV and CDR2 YYDKDF (reference sequence). V lost 0 bases to trimming and J lost 6 bases, with 8 bases between them. CDR3 coding DNA: TGTGCCACCAGCAGAGACGGGCTAGCCGGGGAGCTGTTTTTT. Translation: CATSRDGLAGELFF.

The chain carries TRBV9 and TRBJ1-3; 7 nucleotides match TRBD1. Germline V CDR1 and CDR2: SGDLS, YYNGEE. V lost 3 bases and J lost 0; bases outside the gene matches: 9. CDR3 length: 17 amino acids. This CDR3 is CASSAPFDRASGNTIYF. The CDR3 nucleotides are TGTGCCAGCAGCGCTCCCTTCGACAGGGCCTCTGGAAACACCATATATTTT.

The V call is TRBV5-5, the J call TRBJ2-2; weak D call: TRBD2 (6 bases). This CDR3 has 14 amino acids. V lost 1 base and J 3 bases, leaving 7 bases between the germline ends. Per germline, CDR1 SGHKS and CDR2 YYEKEE (reference sequence). In nucleotides, the CDR3 is TGTGCCAGCAGCTTGTGGGGGGACACCGGGGAGCTGTTTTTT. Protein product: CASSLWGDTGELFF.

The chain employs TRBV28 and TRBJ2-7; 9 bases line up with TRBD1. J lost 4 bases, V lost 11 bases, and 9 bases had no gene match. This CDR3 spans 13 amino acids. Germline V gene data show CDR1 as MDHEN and CDR2 as SYDVKM. CDR3 loop: CASRDRDPYEQYF. Here the CDR3 DNA reads TGTGCCTCCCGGGACAGGGATCCGTACGAGCAGTACTTC.

The chain uses TRBV2 and TRBJ2-1, with TRBD2 matching 12 bases. This CDR3 has 13 residues. CDR1 is SNHLY, CDR2 FYNNEI, per germline. Unmatched junction bases numbered 5, after V lost 8 bases and J lost 9 bases. CDR3 DNA: TGTGCCAGCGCTAGCGGGGGGGCGATTGAGCAGTTCTTC. This encodes CASASGGAIEQFF.

This chain links TRBV5-1 with TRBJ1-1, with D unclear. The germline V gene encodes CDR1 SGHRS and CDR2 YFSETQ. The CDR3 is 12 residues long. The germline V and J ends were trimmed by 7 bases and 7 bases, with 14 bases remaining between them. The CDR3 DNA is TGCGCCAGCTACGGCCCCAGTGGTGAAGCTTTCTTT. Protein sequence: CASYGPSGEAFF.

The chain has TRBV4-3 and TRBJ2-3; perhaps TRBD2 as D (6 bases). CDR3 size: 17 residues. The germline V gene encodes CDR1 LGHNA and CDR2 YSLEER. V was clipped by 4 bases and J by 4 bases, with 21 bases between them. The CDR3 loop is CASSPGASLAFADTQYF. The CDR3 DNA reads as TGCGCCAGCAGCCCCGGGGCAAGTCTAGCGTTCGCAGATACGCAGTATTTT.

The chain has TRBV9 and TRBJ2-5, with 9 bases fitting TRBD2. This CDR3 contains 16 residues. J gave up 5 bases and V 3 bases, and 11 bases lay outside the gene matches. The germline V gene encodes CDR1 SGDLS and CDR2 YYNGEE. The CDR3 region is CASSEAAGGPRETQYF. CDR3 coding DNA: TGTGCCAGCAGCGAGGCAGCGGGGGGCCCTCGGGAGACCCAGTACTTC.

V is TRBV5-8 and J is TRBJ2-2; 8 nucleotides line up with TRBD2. V lost 6 bases, J lost 4 bases, and 8 bases stayed unmatched. In germline, CDR1 is SGHTS, CDR2 YDEGEE. This CDR3 has 15 amino acids. CDR3 sequence (DNA): TGTGCCAGCACACGAGGGCTAGCGGGCACCGGGGAGCTGTTTTTT. It translates to CASTRGLAGTGELFF.

V gene TRBV6-5 combines with J gene TRBJ1-1, with a weak D call TRBD1 (5 bases). V was clipped by 6 bases and J by 1 base, with 12 bases between them. CDR3 size: 14 residues. CDR1 is MNHEY and CDR2 is SVGAGI in the germline V gene. For the CDR3, the DNA is TGTGCCAGCAGGGCCGGGACGGCGAACACTGAAGCTTTCTTT. Amino acid sequence: CASRAGTANTEAFF.

The chain couples TRBV5-1 to TRBJ2-5, with D uncertain. Trimming cost V 4 bases and J 5 bases, with 21 bases left between them. The CDR3 consists of 16 residues. Germline loops: CDR1 SGHRS, CDR2 YFSETQ. CDR3 coding DNA: TGCGCCAGCAGCCGATCTGCCGGGCCTCTTGGGGAGACCCAGTACTTC. Protein: CASSRSAGPLGETQYF.

The chain employs TRBV2 and TRBJ2-7; a weak D match, TRBD1 (5 bases). The CDR3 consists of 13 residues. Trimming stripped 5 bases from V and 4 bases from J, with 12 bases between. CDR1 and CDR2 from the germline V gene are SNHLY and FYNNEI. In nucleotides, the CDR3 is TGTGCCAGCAGTATCTTAGGGGTTTACGAGCAGTACTTC. It codes for CASSILGVYEQYF.

V gene TRBV6-4 combines with J gene TRBJ1-3; 7 bases align to TRBD1. J lost 0 bases, V lost 5 bases, and 16 bases had no gene match. The CDR3 extends over 19 amino acids. Germline assignment: CDR1 MRHNA and CDR2 SNTAGT. The CDR3 reads CASSSLFTGQPSSGNTIYF. The CDR3 bases are TGTGCCAGCAGTTCTTTGTTTACGGGACAGCCGAGCTCTGGAAACACCATATATTTT.

This rearrangement joins TRBV6-6 to TRBJ2-7; D is unclear. The CDR3 spans 12 residues. V was cut by 5 bases and J by 1 base, with 6 bases left in between. Germline CDR1 and CDR2: MNHNY and SVGAGI (reference sequence). The CDR3 spells CASSPVSYEQYF. The CDR3 nucleotides are TGTGCCAGCAGTCCAGTATCCTACGAGCAGTACTTC.

The chain links TRBV4-3 to TRBJ2-7; D might be TRBD1 (6 bases). Trimming stripped 4 bases from V and 2 bases from J, with 12 bases between. CDR1 is LGHNA and CDR2 is YSLEER in the germline V gene. The CDR3 is 14 amino acids. Here the CDR3 reads CASSRTVRTYEQYF. The CDR3 nucleotides read TGCGCCAGCAGCCGGACAGTTCGTACCTACGAGCAGTACTTC.

This chain links TRBV5-5 with TRBJ1-4; the D gene is possibly TRBD1 (5 bases). Trimming removed 0 bases at V and 5 bases at J, with 11 bases between. Germline values: CDR1 SGHKS, CDR2 YYEKEE (reference sequence). CDR3 size: 15 residues. The CDR3 coding sequence is TGTGCCAGCAGCTTGGGAGGGGTTGGGAATGAAAAACTGTTTTTT. It yields the protein CASSLGGVGNEKLFF.

The chain employs TRBV15 and TRBJ1-5; the D is unclear. CDR3 length equals 14 residues. Germline V gives CDR1 LNHNV, CDR2 YYDKDF (reference sequence). Trimming removed 0 bases from V and 5 bases from J, with 8 bases in between. CDR3 in amino acids: CATSRESRDQPQHF. CDR3 nucleotides: TGTGCCACCAGCAGAGAGTCTCGGGATCAGCCCCAGCATTTT. Drawing the rest from reference TRBV15 and TRBJ1-5, the complete variable domain is DAMVIQNPRYQVTQFGKPVTLSCSQTLNHNVMYWYQQKSSQAPKLLFHYYDKDFNNEADTPDNFQSRRPNTSFCFLDIRSPGLGDTAMYLCATSRESRDQPQHFGDGTRLSIL.

The chain is built from TRBV5-4 and TRBJ2-5; the match to TRBD2 covers 8 bases. Trimming cost V 6 bases and J 3 bases; bases outside gene matches: 16. Germline values: CDR1 SGHNT, CDR2 YYREEE (reference sequence). The CDR3 loop spans 17 amino acids. The CDR3 reads CASTPDLLTSAKETQYF. The CDR3, as DNA: TGTGCCAGCACCCCCGACCTTCTGACTAGCGCAAAAGAGACCCAGTACTTC.

This chain connects TRBV19 to TRBJ2-7, with TRBD2 matching over 7 bases. V was pared by 3 bases and J by 6 bases, with 2 bases of the junction left unmatched. This CDR3 is built from 12 residues. Germline CDR1 LNHDA, CDR2 SQIVND (reference sequence). The CDR3 nucleotides read TGTGCCAGTAGTATCGGGGGGTTCGAGCAGTACTTC. It is translated as CASSIGGFEQYF.

V usage is TRBV7-9 and J usage is TRBJ1-4, with D maybe TRBD1 (6 bases). This CDR3 spans 13 amino acids. With 5 bases removed from V and 8 bases from J, the gap between germline ends came to 12 bases. Germline lookup yields CDR1 SEHNR and CDR2 FQNEAQ (reference sequence). The chain's CDR3 is CASSPPGAEKLFF. For the CDR3, the DNA is TGTGCCAGCAGCCCTCCGGGGGCCGAAAAACTGTTTTTT.

V gene TRBV6-1 combines with J gene TRBJ1-2, with unresolved D. Trimming left V 1 base short and J 13 bases short, with 10 bases between. CDR1 MNHNS and CDR2 SASEGT come from the germline V gene. This CDR3 contains 11 residues. The CDR3 bases are TGTGCCAGCAGTGAAGATCTGGAGTCCACCTTC. Translating it yields CASSEDLESTF.

This clone was counted a few times. This chain links TRBV29-1 with TRBJ2-7, with TRBD1 matching over 9 bases. CDR1 SQVTM and CDR2 ANQGSEA come from the germline V gene. The V and J ends lost 7 bases and 4 bases, in that order; junction bases with no gene match: 5. CDR3 size: 12 residues. CDR3 amino acids: CSGGQGIYEQYF. CDR3 coding DNA: TGCAGCGGGGGACAGGGAATATACGAGCAGTACTTC.

This clone came up a few times. The chain employs TRBV7-9 and TRBJ2-5, with D possibly TRBD1 on 5 matching bases. The CDR3 covers 16 residues. Between the trimmed V and J ends, which lost 4 bases and 3 bases, there was a span of 18 bases. Germline V gene data show CDR1 as SEHNR and CDR2 as FQNEAQ (reference sequence). CDR3 nucleotides: TGTGCCAGCAGCTCACCCCCCCGGCAGGGCGAAGAGACCCAGTACTTC. Its protein product is CASSSPPRQGEETQYF. The full variable domain, completed using reference TRBV7-9 and TRBJ2-5, is DTGVSQNPRHKITKRGQNVTFRCDPISEHNRLYWYRQTLGQGPEFLTYFQNEAQLEKSRLLSDRFSAERPKGSFSTLEIQRTEQGDSAMYLCASSSPPRQGEETQYFGPGTRLLVL.

This chain joins TRBV9 and TRBJ1-6; TRBD1 matches at 7 bases. The CDR3 extends over 15 amino acids. Germline CDR1 SGDLS, CDR2 YYNGEE. V trimming: 3 bases; J trimming: 7 bases; junction bases outside the gene matches: 7. The CDR3 loop is CASSDRTGINSPLHF. The DNA of the CDR3 is TGTGCCAGCAGCGACAGGACAGGAATAAATTCACCCCTCCACTTT.

The rearrangement uses TRBV13 and TRBJ2-7; 7 bases fit TRBD2. The V segment lost 2 bases and the J segment 3 bases; nucleotides outside the gene matches: 1. The CDR3 is made up of 13 amino acids. Germline V gene sequence: CDR1 PRHDT, CDR2 FYEKMQ (reference sequence). In nucleotides, the CDR3 is TGTGCCAGCAGCTTACGGGGGGACTACGAGCAGTACTTC. It is translated as CASSLRGDYEQYF.

The CDR3 nucleotides read TGTGCCAGCAGTCAACAACAGGGGGTCGGCTACACCTTC. Its protein product is CASSQQQGVGYTF. V gene TRBV28 combines with J gene TRBJ1-2; TRBD1 matches at 8 bases. The CDR3 has 13 amino acids. Germline CDR1 and CDR2: MDHEN and SYDVKM. The junction had 7 bases not matched to a gene; V was cut back by 5 bases and J by 8 bases.

The chain links TRBV7-6 to TRBJ2-7, with TRBD1 as a possible D gene (5 bases). The ends were cut back, 8 bases at V and 4 bases at J, with 15 bases in the middle. The CDR3 runs to 13 residues. From germline, CDR1 is SGHVS and CDR2 FNYEAQ. The CDR3 bases are TGTGCCAGCTCTGGGGCACAAGGGTACGAGCAGTACTTC. Its translation is CASSGAQGYEQYF.